The clone carrying this T cell receptor (beta chain) was found many times. These data are taken from a study of response to subunit inactivated influenza vaccine. One entry per CDR3 protein results from TCRdb running MiXCR on the RT-PCR reads. The table has over 400,000 distinct CDR3 sequences, over 9.5% seen once; the top ten hold 10% to 15%. This receptor was obtained from a man aged 50 or older who received an inactivated influenza vaccine. Sequences were derived from PBMCs from blood, sampled 40 to 50 days after vaccination.

CDR3 in amino acids: CASSSDVVRGSTEAFF. CDR3 coding DNA: TGTGCCAGCAGTTCCGACGTGGTAAGGGGCAGCACTGAAGCTTTCTTT. The rearrangement links TRBV28 to TRBJ1-1; D is possibly TRBD1 (5 bases). Germline-derived CDR1 and CDR2 are MDHEN and SYDVKM. With 4 bases removed from V and 4 bases from J, the gap between germline ends came to 19 bases. CDR3 size: 16 residues.